This T cell receptor (beta chain) emerged from a study of OX40 agonist ivuxolimab in advanced cancers. The CDR3 is 17 amino acids. The V and J ends lost 1 base and 2 bases respectively, with 16 bases between them. Germline loops: CDR1 MGHRA, CDR2 YSYEKL. Clones were read by immunoSEQ multiplex PCR, and TCRdb kept only the in-frame ones, dropping some. Of 50,000 to 70,000 clones listed, approximately 83% are singletons. The chain links TRBV4-1 to TRBJ2-3; D could derive from TRBD1 or TRBD2 (5 bases each). The TCR comes from an adult with an advanced solid tumor such as melanoma, head and neck, liver or kidney cancer. The input for sequencing was CD4+ or CD8+ T cells sorted from blood, taken in a trial of the OX40 agonist ivuxolimab. The CDR3 reads CASSQVASGGNTDTQYF. The CDR3 DNA is TGCGCCAGCAGCCAAGTGGCTAGTGGGGGTAACACAGATACGCAGTATTTT.